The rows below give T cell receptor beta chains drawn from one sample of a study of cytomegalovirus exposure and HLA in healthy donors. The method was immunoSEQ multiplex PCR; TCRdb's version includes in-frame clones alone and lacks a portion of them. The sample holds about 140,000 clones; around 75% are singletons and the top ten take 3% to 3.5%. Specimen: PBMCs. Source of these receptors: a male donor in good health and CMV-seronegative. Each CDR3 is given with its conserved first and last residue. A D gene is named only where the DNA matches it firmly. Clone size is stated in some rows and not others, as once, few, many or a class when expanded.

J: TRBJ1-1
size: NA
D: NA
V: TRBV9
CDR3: CASSVRAGNTEAFF
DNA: TGTGCCAGCAGCGTACGTGCAGGGAACACTGAAGCTTTCTTT

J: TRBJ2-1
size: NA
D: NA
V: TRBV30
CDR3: CAAGATYNEQFF
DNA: TGTGCGGCAGGGGCCACCTACAATGAGCAGTTCTTC

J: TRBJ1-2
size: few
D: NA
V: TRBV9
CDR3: CASSVFSQGRSGGYTF
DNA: TGTGCCAGCAGCGTTTTTAGTCAGGGGAGAAGTGGCGGCTACACCTTC

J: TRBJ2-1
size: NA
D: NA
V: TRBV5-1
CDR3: CASSLGLYNEQFF
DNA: TGCGCCAGCAGCTTGGGACTCTACAATGAGCAGTTCTTC

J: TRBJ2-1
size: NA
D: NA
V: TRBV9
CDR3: CASSVSTEQFF
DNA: TGTGCCAGCAGCGTAAGTACAGAGCAGTTCTTC

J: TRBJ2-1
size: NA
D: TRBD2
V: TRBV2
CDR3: CASRQGSSGIGHREQFF
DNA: TGTGCCAGCAGGCAGGGCAGTAGCGGGATCGGTCATCGTGAGCAGTTCTTC

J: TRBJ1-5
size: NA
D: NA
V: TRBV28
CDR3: CASSKDPGVYNQPQHF
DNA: TGTGCCAGCAGTAAGGATCCGGGGGTGTACAATCAGCCCCAGCATTTT

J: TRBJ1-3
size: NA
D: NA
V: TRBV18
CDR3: CASSPGLGSGNTIYF
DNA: TGTGCCAGCTCACCGGGACTCGGCTCTGGAAACACCATATATTTT

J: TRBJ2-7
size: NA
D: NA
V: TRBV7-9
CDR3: CASSLSAGTYEQYF
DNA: TGTGCCAGCAGCTTATCTGCAGGAACCTACGAGCAGTACTTC

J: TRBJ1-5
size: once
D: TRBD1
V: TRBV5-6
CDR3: CASSLTGQGAAQPQHF
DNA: TGTGCCAGCAGCCTGACGGGACAGGGGGCGGCCCAGCCCCAGCATTTT

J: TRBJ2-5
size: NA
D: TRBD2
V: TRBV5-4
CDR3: CASSPSGGRQETQYF
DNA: TGTGCCAGCAGCCCTAGCGGAGGTAGACAAGAGACCCAGTACTTC

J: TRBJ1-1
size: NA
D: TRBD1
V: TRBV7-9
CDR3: CASSSRDRVAEAFF
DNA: TGTGCCAGCAGCTCCCGGGACAGGGTGGCTGAAGCTTTCTTT

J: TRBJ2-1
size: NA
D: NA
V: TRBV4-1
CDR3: CASSQESPIALGSYNEQFF
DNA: TGCGCCAGCAGCCAAGAGTCCCCTATAGCCCTAGGCTCCTACAATGAGCAGTTCTTC

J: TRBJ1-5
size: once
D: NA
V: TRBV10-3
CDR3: CAISGNREQPQHF
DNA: TGTGCCATCAGTGGTAACAGGGAACAGCCCCAGCATTTT

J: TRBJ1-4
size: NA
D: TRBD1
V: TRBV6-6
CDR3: CASSYDRANEKLFF
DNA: TGTGCCAGCAGCTACGACAGGGCTAATGAAAAACTGTTTTTT

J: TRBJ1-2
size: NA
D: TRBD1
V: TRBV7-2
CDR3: CASGPSMGQGSYGYTF
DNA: TGTGCCAGCGGGCCCTCCATGGGACAGGGGTCCTATGGCTACACCTTC

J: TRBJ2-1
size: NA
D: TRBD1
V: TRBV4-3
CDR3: CASTPGETGGYNEQFF
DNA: TGCGCCAGCACCCCCGGGGAAACAGGGGGCTACAATGAGCAGTTCTTC

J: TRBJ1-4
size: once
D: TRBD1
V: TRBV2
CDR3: CASSLQGAGEKLFF
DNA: TGTGCCAGCAGTTTACAGGGGGCGGGTGAAAAACTGTTTTTT

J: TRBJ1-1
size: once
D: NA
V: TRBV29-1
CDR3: CSARGWDTEAFF
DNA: TGCAGCGCCAGAGGCTGGGACACTGAAGCTTTCTTT

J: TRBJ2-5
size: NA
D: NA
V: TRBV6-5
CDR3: CASTAGAFQETQYF
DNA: TGTGCCAGCACTGCTGGGGCCTTCCAAGAGACCCAGTACTTC

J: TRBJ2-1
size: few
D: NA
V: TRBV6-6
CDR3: CASSYRDYNEQFF
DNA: TGTGCCAGCAGTTACCGGGACTACAATGAGCAGTTCTTC

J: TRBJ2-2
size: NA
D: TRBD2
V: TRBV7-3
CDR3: CASSLGGANTGELFF
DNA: TGTGCCAGCAGCTTGGGGGGGGCGAACACCGGGGAGCTGTTTTTT